The 23 T cell receptor beta chains below all came from one sample that was sequenced in a study of blood T cell repertoires in COVID-19. Repertoires were generated with immunoSEQ multiplex PCR, while TCRdb's copy carries only in-frame clones and drops some. In the table there are 400,000 to 450,000 clones, around 91% of which are singletons. Sequencing was done on a sample of peripheral blood. The receptors shown here come from a woman between 40 and 50 years old with COVID-19, enrolled during active disease.

This clone turned up a few times. This chain uses TRBV6-5 with TRBJ2-7; a possible D gene is TRBD2 (7 bases). V lost 0 bases to trimming and J lost 7 bases, with 13 bases between them. Germline V lookup: CDR1 MNHEY, CDR2 SVGAGI. This CDR3 is 14 amino acids long. The CDR3, as DNA: TGTGCCAGCAGTTACTCGCGGGGGCGGTTTGAGCAGTACTTC. Amino acid sequence: CASSYSRGRFEQYF.

This CDR3 reads CASSLREANTEAFF. The CDR3 nucleotides read TGCGCCAGCAGCCTCCGGGAGGCTAACACTGAAGCTTTCTTT. V and J are TRBV4-3 and TRBJ1-1; D is ambiguous. Looked up from germline, CDR1 is LGHNA and CDR2 is YSLEER. The V end was cut by 4 bases, the J end by 2 bases, with 11 bases between. The CDR3 has 14 residues.

The chain employs TRBV27 and TRBJ2-3; the match to TRBD2 covers 11 bases. This CDR3 spans 16 amino acids. Germline CDR1 is MNHEY and CDR2 is SMNVEV (reference sequence). V dropped 6 bases and J dropped 6; count of bases not matched to a gene: 11. This CDR3 is CASRPLSGRESDTQYF. CDR3 nucleotides: TGTGCCAGCAGGCCCCTTAGCGGGAGGGAGAGTGATACGCAGTATTTT.

This chain uses TRBV12-3 or TRBV12-4 with TRBJ2-7; TRBD1 matches 9 bases. Trimming removed 6 bases from V and 2 bases from J; junction bases left unmatched: 2. The CDR3 covers 13 residues. The CDR3 DNA is TGTGCCAGCAGAAGGACAGGGGCCTACGAGCAGTACTTC. Amino acids: CASRRTGAYEQYF.

A remark on this clone: One end of the junction is discordant with germline, which a read error may explain. V gene TRBV7-7 combines with J gene TRBJ2-1; TRBD2 agrees at 10 bases. This CDR3 comprises 14 residues. Looked up from germline, CDR1 is SSHAT and CDR2 is FNYEAQ (reference sequence). The CDR3 DNA is TGTGCTAGCAGCTCCACCTCGACTAGCGGGGAGCAGTTCTTC. Translated: CASSSTSTSGEQFF.

This clone has only one observation. This chain links TRBV6-2 or TRBV6-3 with TRBJ1-6; D is ambiguous. The germline V gene encodes CDR1 MNHEY and CDR2 SVGEGT. Deletions cut 3 bases from V and 6 bases from J, with 6 bases between. There are 13 residues in the CDR3. The CDR3 protein is CASSYGPNSPLHF. CDR3 in DNA: TGTGCCAGCAGTTATGGGCCTAATTCACCCCTCCACTTT.

The rearrangement joins TRBV7-2 to TRBJ2-3; D unresolved. The CDR3 covers 13 residues. The germline gives CDR1 SGHTA, CDR2 FQGNSA. V was pared by 4 bases and J by 5 bases, with 10 bases between. CDR3 in DNA: TGTGCCAGCAGCTCCCGTCCTAAAGATACGCAGTATTTT. Translated, it gives CASSSRPKDTQYF. Full variable domain (rest looked up from reference TRBV7-2 and TRBJ2-3): GAGVSQSPSNKVTEKGKDVELRCDPISGHTALYWYRQSLGQGLEFLIYFQGNSAPDKSGLPSDRFSAERTGGSVSTLTIQRTQQEDSAVYLCASSSRPKDTQYFGPGTRLTVL.

This sequence joins TRBV6-5 and TRBJ1-2; the D is unclear. The germline V gene has CDR1 MNHEY and CDR2 SVGAGI. This CDR3 is built from 15 residues. With 1 base removed from V and 6 bases from J, the gap between germline ends came to 15 bases. The CDR3 loop is CASSYWASGKDGYTF. The CDR3 DNA follows: TGTGCCAGCAGTTACTGGGCCTCGGGGAAGGATGGCTACACCTTC.

The rearrangement joins TRBV4-1 to TRBJ2-5; 7 nucleotides align to TRBD1. J lost 1 base, V lost 4 bases, and 6 bases had no gene match. Germline V gene lookup returns CDR1 MGHRA and CDR2 YSYEKL. This CDR3 spans 15 amino acids. The CDR3 sequence: CASSRPGQIQETQYF. As DNA, the CDR3 is TGCGCCAGCAGCCGACCGGGACAGATCCAAGAGACCCAGTACTTC.

This clone was detected once. The chain links TRBV25-1 to TRBJ1-5; a weak D match, TRBD1 (5 bases). With 4 bases removed from V and 2 bases from J, the gap between germline ends came to 18 bases. This CDR3 spans 17 amino acids. The V gene's germline CDR1 is MGHDK and CDR2 SYGVNS. The CDR3 region is CASSGGLGKGGNQPQHF. CDR3 bases: TGTGCCAGCAGTGGGGGACTGGGCAAAGGCGGCAATCAGCCCCAGCATTTT.

The genes are TRBV5-6 and TRBJ2-6; 8 bases map to TRBD1. Germline-derived CDR1 and CDR2 are SGHDT and YYEEEE. The CDR3 is 19 amino acids. V shed 2 bases, J shed 0 bases, and the junction held 10 bases outside the gene matches. In nucleotides, the CDR3 is TGTGCCAGCAGCTTTAGGCGACAGGGGTCCTACTCTGGGGCCAACGTCCTGACTTTC. Its protein product is CASSFRRQGSYSGANVLTF.

The gene calls are TRBV2 and TRBJ1-1; 8 bases fit TRBD1. V trimming: 5 bases; J trimming: 2 bases; junction bases outside the gene matches: 7. This CDR3 is 15 amino acids long. The germline CDR1 and CDR2 sequences are SNHLY and FYNNEI. CDR3 amino acids: CASSPQGVENTEAFF. The CDR3 nucleotides read TGTGCCAGCAGTCCACAGGGGGTCGAAAACACTGAAGCTTTCTTT. Using reference TRBV2 and TRBJ1-1 for the parts outside the CDR3, the full variable domain is EPEVTQTPSHQVTQMGQEVILRCVPISNHLYFYWYRQILGQKVEFLVSFYNNEISEKSEIFDDQFSVERPDGSNFTLKIRSTKLEDSAMYFCASSPQGVENTEAFFGQGTRLTVV.

In its sample, this clone was seen once. This chain links TRBV9 with TRBJ2-1; D is unresolved. V shed 1 base and J shed 4 bases, with 15 bases lying between them. The CDR3 consists of 16 residues. Germline V gene lookup returns CDR1 SGDLS and CDR2 YYNGEE. This CDR3 reads CASSVRGALSYNEQFF. The CDR3 DNA reads TGTGCCAGCAGCGTACGAGGTGCTCTCTCGTACAATGAGCAGTTCTTC.

This clone has a single count. The rearrangement joins TRBV5-4 to TRBJ1-6; TRBD1 matches at 7 bases. Unmatched junction bases numbered 2, after V lost 5 bases and J lost 0 bases. The CDR3 is 15 amino acids. The germline gives CDR1 SGHNT, CDR2 YYREEE (reference sequence). The CDR3 bases are TGTGCCAGCAGTTGGGACAGCTCCTATAATTCACCCCTCCACTTT. Amino acid sequence: CASSWDSSYNSPLHF.

This clone was counted once. V usage is TRBV9 and J usage is TRBJ1-2; D remains ambiguous. The CDR3 spans 15 residues. Germline V lookup: CDR1 SGDLS, CDR2 YYNGEE. Trimming took 0 bases from V and 1 from J, leaving 10 bases between them. CDR3 protein: CASSVDADFNYGYTF. Written as DNA, the CDR3 is TGTGCCAGCAGCGTAGACGCGGATTTTAACTATGGCTACACCTTC.

This rearrangement joins TRBV6-5 to TRBJ2-7; D possibly corresponds to TRBD1 (6 bases). V lost 6 bases, J lost 2 bases, and 11 bases lay in between. The germline CDR1 and CDR2 sequences are MNHEY and SVGAGI. The CDR3 is made up of 13 amino acids. CDR3 loop: CASRRDNTYEQYF. DNA of the CDR3: TGTGCCAGCAGACGGGACAACACCTACGAGCAGTACTTC.

The rearrangement uses TRBV27 and TRBJ1-4; TRBD1 matches 10 bases. This CDR3 spans 16 amino acids. CDR1 is MNHEY, CDR2 SMNVEV, per germline (reference sequence). V lost 3 bases and J lost 7; bases outside the gene matches: 8. CDR3 amino acids: CASSLGPGQGFEKLFF. CDR3 DNA sequence: TGTGCCAGCAGTTTGGGACCGGGACAGGGGTTTGAAAAACTGTTTTTT.

The J gene is TRBJ1-1, the V gene TRBV12-3 or TRBV12-4; 7 bases line up with TRBD1. Germline trimming cut 4 bases from V and 11 bases from J; bases unmatched to any gene: 7. The CDR3 contains 12 residues. Here the CDR3 reads CASSWGTGDAFF. CDR3 coding DNA: TGTGCCAGCAGTTGGGGTACAGGGGACGCTTTCTTT.

The chain's CDR3 is CASSTEGGQGETQYF. Written as DNA, the CDR3 is TGTGCCAGCAGTACGGAGGGGGGGCAGGGAGAGACCCAGTACTTC. This chain connects TRBV2 to TRBJ2-5; D perhaps matches TRBD2 (7 bases). The CDR3 runs to 15 residues. CDR1 SNHLY and CDR2 FYNNEI come from the germline V gene. V was pared by 5 bases and J by 4 bases, with 17 bases between. Using reference TRBV2 and TRBJ2-5 for the parts outside the CDR3, the full variable domain is EPEVTQTPSHQVTQMGQEVILRCVPISNHLYFYWYRQILGQKVEFLVSFYNNEISEKSEIFDDQFSVERPDGSNFTLKIRSTKLEDSAMYFCASSTEGGQGETQYFGPGTRLLVL.

The chain recombines TRBV4-2 with TRBJ1-3; D gene uncertain. The germline V gene encodes CDR1 LGHNA and CDR2 YNFKEQ. V lost 0 bases, J lost 2 bases, and 11 bases lay in between. The CDR3 extends over 16 amino acids. The CDR3 DNA sequence: TGTGCCAGCAGCCAAGAACCGGGATCTACTGGAAACACCATATATTTT. The encoded protein is CASSQEPGSTGNTIYF.

This chain connects TRBV7-9 to TRBJ2-1; D is unclear. The CDR3 is 14 residues long. Germline V gives CDR1 SEHNR, CDR2 FQNEAQ (reference sequence). The V and J ends lost 7 bases and 5 bases respectively, with 15 bases between them. DNA of the CDR3: TGTGCCAGCACCCCTTTCATGGCAGACAATGAGCAGTTCTTC. Amino acids: CASTPFMADNEQFF.

This clone was seen a handful of times. CDR3 loop: CASSGIPIRGTEAFF. The DNA of the CDR3 is TGTGCCAGCAGTGGGATCCCAATTCGGGGCACTGAAGCTTTCTTT. The V gene is TRBV27, the J gene TRBJ1-1, with D uncertain. Trimming took off 5 bases at V and 4 bases at J, with 17 bases between the two ends. This CDR3 contains 15 residues. Germline V gene lookup returns CDR1 MNHEY and CDR2 SMNVEV (reference sequence).

The rearrangement joins TRBV12-5 to TRBJ2-1, with TRBD2 identical over 7 bases. The length of the CDR3 is 18 residues. J lost 2 bases, V lost 1 base, and 11 bases had no gene match. The germline CDR1 and CDR2 sequences are LGHNT and FRNRAP. The DNA of the CDR3 is TGTGCTAGTGGTTTGGCCCCTGCTGGGCTAGCGGCCTACAATGAGCAGTTCTTC. As protein: CASGLAPAGLAAYNEQFF.